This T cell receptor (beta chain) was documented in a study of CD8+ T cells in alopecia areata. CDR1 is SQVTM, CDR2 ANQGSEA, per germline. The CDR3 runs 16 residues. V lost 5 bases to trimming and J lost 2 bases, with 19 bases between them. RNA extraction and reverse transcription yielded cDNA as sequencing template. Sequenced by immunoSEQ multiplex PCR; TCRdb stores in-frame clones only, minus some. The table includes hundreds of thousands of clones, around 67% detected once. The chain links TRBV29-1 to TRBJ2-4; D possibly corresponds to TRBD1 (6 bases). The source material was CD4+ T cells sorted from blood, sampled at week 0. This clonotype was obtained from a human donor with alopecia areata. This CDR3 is CSVKTPPGETKNIQYF. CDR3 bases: TGCAGCGTTAAGACCCCTCCAGGGGAAACCAAAAACATTCAGTACTTC.